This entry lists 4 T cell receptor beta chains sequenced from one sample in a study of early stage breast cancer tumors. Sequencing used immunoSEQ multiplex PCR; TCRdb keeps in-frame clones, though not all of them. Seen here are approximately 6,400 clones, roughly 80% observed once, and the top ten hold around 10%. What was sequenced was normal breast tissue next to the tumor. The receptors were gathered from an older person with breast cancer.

CDR3 coding DNA: TGTGCCAGCAGCTTGGGGACTAGCAACGGGGAGCTGTTTTTT. Amino acids: CASSLGTSNGELFF. The rearrangement joins TRBV5-6 to TRBJ2-2; the match to TRBD2 covers 8 bases. Germline values: CDR1 SGHDT, CDR2 YYEEEE. CDR3 length: 14 amino acids. The ends lost 0 bases at V and 7 bases at J; junction bases unmatched: 2.

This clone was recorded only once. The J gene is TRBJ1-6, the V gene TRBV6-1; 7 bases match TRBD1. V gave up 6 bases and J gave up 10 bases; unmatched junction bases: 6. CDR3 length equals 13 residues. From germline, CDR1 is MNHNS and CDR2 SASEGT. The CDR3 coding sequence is TGTGCCAGCAGAAGGGGGCTGGAATCACCCCTCCACTTT. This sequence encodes CASRRGLESPLHF.

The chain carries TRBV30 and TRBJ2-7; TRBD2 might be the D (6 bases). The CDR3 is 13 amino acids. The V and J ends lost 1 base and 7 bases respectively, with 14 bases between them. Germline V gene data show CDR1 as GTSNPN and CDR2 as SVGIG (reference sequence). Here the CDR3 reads CAWSGTRAGEQYF. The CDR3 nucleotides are TGTGCCTGGAGTGGAACCAGGGCGGGGGAGCAGTACTTC.

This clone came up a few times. The CDR3 DNA follows: TGTGCCAGCAGCGTCGGACAGGGGAACAATGAGCAGTTCTTC. The encoded protein is CASSVGQGNNEQFF. The J gene is TRBJ2-1, the V gene TRBV7-3, with 9 bases that match TRBD1. V shed 5 bases and J 5 bases; nucleotides not matched to a gene: 4. The V gene's germline CDR1 is SGHTA and CDR2 FQGTGA. The CDR3 has 14 residues.